The 19 T cell receptor beta chains below were found in one sample sequenced in a study of graft-versus-host responses after intestinal transplantation. The table came from immunoSEQ multiplex PCR; TCRdb's copy has only in-frame clones and leaves some out. Of over 80,000 clones in the sample, about 90% were seen once. Their cognate antigens are unknown. Sequences were derived from unstimulated CD8+ T cells sorted from spleen or lymph node cells, sampled before transplant. All receptors derive from a human donor who was the organ donor for an intestinal transplant.

This clone was recorded once. The chain joins TRBV7-8 to TRBJ1-2; D gene uncertain. Germline CDR1 reads SGHVS; CDR2 reads FQNEAQ. Trimming left V 2 bases short and J 1 base short, with 14 bases between. The CDR3 totals 16 residues. The CDR3 sequence is CASSLLLIGDNYGYTF. The CDR3 coding sequence is TGTGCCAGCAGCTTACTCCTGATCGGAGATAACTATGGCTACACCTTC. The full variable domain, rest sourced from reference TRBV7-8 and TRBJ1-2, is GAGVSQSPRYKVAKRGQDVALRCDPISGHVSLFWYQQALGQGPEFLTYFQNEAQLDKSGLPSDRFFAERPEGSVSTLKIQRTQQEDSAVYLCASSLLLIGDNYGYTFGSGTRLTVV.

The chain links TRBV7-8 to TRBJ2-1; D call uncertain. Germline CDR1 reads SGHVS; CDR2 reads FQNEAQ. The CDR3 sequence is 14 residues long. Trimming removed 3 bases from V and 7 bases from J, with 13 bases in between. In nucleotides, the CDR3 is TGTGCCAGCAGCTTTATCTGGCCCGGGAATGAGCAGTTCTTC. Its protein is CASSFIWPGNEQFF.

V is TRBV29-1 and J is TRBJ1-2, with a possible D match to TRBD1 (5 bases). This CDR3 region has 17 residues. Looked up from germline, CDR1 is SQVTM and CDR2 is ANQGSEA. The germline V and J ends were trimmed by 6 bases and 2 bases, with 25 bases remaining between them. The CDR3 is CSVPGEVQGSANYGYTF. CDR3 in DNA: TGCAGCGTGCCTGGTGAGGTGCAGGGATCTGCAAACTATGGCTACACCTTC. Complete variable domain (other parts from reference TRBV29-1 and TRBJ1-2): SAVISQKPSRDICQRGTSLTIQCQVDSQVTMMFWYRQQPGQSLTLIATANQGSEATYESGFVIDKFPISRPNLTFSTLTVSNMSPEDSSIYLCSVPGEVQGSANYGYTFGSGTRLTVV.

CDR3 in DNA: TGTGCCAGCAGTGAACGGCTAGGGGTCTACAATGAGCAGTTCTTC. Encoded protein: CASSERLGVYNEQFF. The V call is TRBV2, the J call TRBJ2-1, with D perhaps matching TRBD1 (5 bases). V was trimmed by 2 bases and J by 3 bases, leaving 11 bases between them. Germline loops: CDR1 SNHLY, CDR2 FYNNEI. This CDR3 has 15 amino acids.

The gene calls are TRBV11-2 and TRBJ2-1; D possibly corresponds to TRBD2 (6 bases). The CDR3 has 12 residues. The germline CDR1 and CDR2 sequences are SGHAT and FQNNGV. Deletions cut 2 bases from V and 10 bases from J, with 9 bases between. CDR3 residues: CASSLTGREQFF. The CDR3, as DNA: TGTGCCAGCAGCTTAACGGGGAGGGAGCAGTTCTTC. The full variable domain, with the rest looked up from reference TRBV11-2 and TRBJ2-1, is EAGVAQSPRYKIIEKRQSVAFWCNPISGHATLYWYQQILGQGPKLLIQFQNNGVVDDSQLPKDRFSAERLKGVDSTLKIQPAKLEDSAVYLCASSLTGREQFFGPGTRLTVL.

This rearrangement joins TRBV5-5 to TRBJ2-3; 12 bases match TRBD2. The CDR3 is 17 amino acids. The V gene's germline CDR1 is SGHKS and CDR2 YYEKEE (reference sequence). With 0 bases clipped from V and 2 bases from J, the junction kept 4 bases outside the gene matches. The CDR3 coding sequence is TGTGCCAGCAGCTTGGCCCTAGCGGGGGGGGTCACAGATACGCAGTATTTT. This codes for CASSLALAGGVTDTQYF.

V gene TRBV4-2 combines with J gene TRBJ1-3; D gene uncertain. CDR3 length equals 16 residues. V was shortened by 1 base and J by 7 bases, with 17 bases between the two germline ends. Germline V gene sequence: CDR1 LGHNA, CDR2 YNFKEQ. CDR3 DNA: TGTGCCAGCAGCCAAGTGTTAGCAGTACGATGGAACACCATATATTTT. Its protein product is CASSQVLAVRWNTIYF.

The chain uses TRBV4-1 and TRBJ1-2; 7 bases line up with TRBD1. Germline V gene data show CDR1 as MGHRA and CDR2 as YSYEKL. The CDR3 is 18 amino acids. The trim removed 4 bases at V and 4 bases at J, leaving 18 bases unmatched. The CDR3 loop reads CASSPDRAGPPTRYGYTF. DNA of the CDR3: TGCGCCAGCAGCCCAGACAGGGCAGGACCCCCAACTCGCTATGGCTACACCTTC.

The V and J genes are TRBV7-9 and TRBJ2-7, with D possibly TRBD2 on 6 matching bases. This CDR3 comprises 13 residues. Trimming took 3 bases from V and 1 from J, leaving 7 bases between them. Germline values: CDR1 SEHNR, CDR2 FQNEAQ (reference sequence). The CDR3 nucleotides read TGTGCCAGCAGCTTGAGCGGGTCCTACGAGCAGTACTTC. Its protein is CASSLSGSYEQYF.

The rearrangement uses TRBV14 and TRBJ2-1, with D perhaps matching TRBD1 (6 bases). CDR3 length: 18 residues. V was pared by 0 bases and J by 2 bases, with 17 bases between. Germline V gives CDR1 SGHDN, CDR2 FVKESK. The CDR3 loop is CASSQDNWGPSAYNEQFF. DNA for the CDR3: TGTGCCAGCAGCCAAGACAATTGGGGGCCCTCCGCCTACAATGAGCAGTTCTTC.

In this sample, this clone turned up a few times. The gene calls are TRBV19 and TRBJ1-6; D may be TRBD1 (5 bases). CDR1 is LNHDA, CDR2 SQIVND, per germline (reference sequence). V was trimmed by 10 bases and J by 9 bases, leaving 19 bases between them. The CDR3 length is 14 residues. The CDR3 is CATTPSLGLSPLHF. For the CDR3, the DNA is TGTGCCACAACCCCCAGTCTGGGACTTTCACCCCTCCACTTT. The full variable domain, rest sourced from reference TRBV19 and TRBJ1-6, is DGGITQSPKYLFRKEGQNVTLSCEQNLNHDAMYWYRQDPGQGLRLIYYSQIVNDFQKGDIAEGYSVSREKKESFPLTVTSAQKNPTAFYLCATTPSLGLSPLHFGNGTRLTVT.

The rearrangement joins TRBV4-3 to TRBJ1-2; D is perhaps TRBD1 (6 bases). The CDR3 is 13 residues long. Germline CDR1 reads LGHNA; CDR2 reads YSLEER. The V gene lost 9 bases and the J gene lost 0 bases, with 11 bases spanning the gap. The CDR3 reads CASSDRTNYGYTF. The CDR3 DNA is TGCGCCAGTTCCGACAGGACTAACTATGGCTACACCTTC.

The chain employs TRBV4-3 and TRBJ1-2, with 7 bases identical to TRBD1. This CDR3 region has 13 residues. The J segment lost 8 bases and the V segment lost 1 base, leaving 4 bases of the junction unmatched. In germline, CDR1 is LGHNA, CDR2 YSLEER. Here the CDR3 reads CASSQGQGWGYTF. CDR3 bases: TGCGCCAGCAGCCAAGGACAGGGATGGGGCTACACCTTC.

This chain joins TRBV20-1 and TRBJ1-2; D not resolved. CDR3 length equals 10 residues. Germline V gene data show CDR1 as DFQATT and CDR2 as SNEGSKA (reference sequence). Trimming cost V 5 bases and J 4 bases, with 5 bases left between them. This CDR3 reads CSAFFYGYTF. CDR3 DNA sequence: TGCAGTGCTTTCTTCTATGGCTACACCTTC.

The rearrangement joins TRBV19 to TRBJ1-1; possibly TRBD1 for D (6 bases). Trimming shortened V by 9 bases and J by 4 bases, and 18 bases separated the two germline ends. The CDR3 totals 14 residues. Germline V gives CDR1 LNHDA, CDR2 SQIVND (reference sequence). CDR3 sequence reads: CASGAGGGPTEAFF. The CDR3 nucleotides read TGTGCCAGCGGCGCTGGGGGGGGCCCCACTGAAGCTTTCTTT.

The chain carries TRBV7-8 and TRBJ1-1; no clear D. CDR3 length: 12 residues. Germline CDR1 reads SGHVS; CDR2 reads FQNEAQ. V lost 3 bases to trimming and J lost 1 base, with 3 bases between them. CDR3 bases: TGTGCCAGCAGCTTCGGGAACACTGAAGCTTTCTTT. Residues: CASSFGNTEAFF.

The chain combines TRBV7-2 with TRBJ2-7, with TRBD2 matching 7 bases. The germline CDR1 and CDR2 sequences are SGHTA and FQGNSA. The CDR3 consists of 14 residues. V was pared by 3 bases and J by 3 bases, with 5 bases of the junction left unmatched. Written as DNA, the CDR3 is TGTGCCAGCAGCTTTGAGCGGGGCTACTACGAGCAGTACTTC. As protein: CASSFERGYYEQYF.

The J gene is TRBJ2-5, the V gene TRBV29-1; 8 bases agree with TRBD1. The CDR3 is 14 amino acids. Germline CDR1 is SQVTM and CDR2 is ANQGSEA. V lost 7 bases and J lost 1; bases outside the gene matches: 8. CDR3 nucleotide sequence: TGCAGCGCAAGTACAGGGGGTATCCAAGAGACCCAGTACTTC. It yields the protein CSASTGGIQETQYF.

This chain uses TRBV7-9 with TRBJ2-2, with D tentatively TRBD2 (6 bases). V gave up 1 base and J gave up 5 bases, with 11 bases separating them. The length of the CDR3 is 15 residues. Looked up from germline, CDR1 is SEHNR and CDR2 is FQNEAQ (reference sequence). CDR3 nucleotides: TGTGCCAGCAGCTTAGAATGGAGCGGGACCGGGGAGCTGTTTTTT. It encodes CASSLEWSGTGELFF.